Following are 7 T cell receptor beta chains from one sample sequenced in a study of spatial heterogeneity in lung cancer. Documented time point: blood at routine non-recurrence follow-up after resection. TCRdb itself ran the 5' RACE reads through MiXCR, one entry per CDR3 protein. There are roughly 120,000 distinct CDR3 sequences in the sample; approximately 10% occur only once, and around 24% lies in the top ten. Sequencing was performed on PBMCs, taken at follow-up. The receptors originated from a female donor with early-stage non-small cell lung cancer.

This clonotype was found many times. CDR3 region: CATSDFRGNTGELFF. Written as DNA, the CDR3 is TGTGCCACCAGTGATTTCAGAGGGAACACCGGGGAGCTGTTTTTT. The chain links TRBV24-1 to TRBJ2-2; D gene unclear. V was trimmed by 1 base and J by 1 base, leaving 6 bases between them. The germline V gene has CDR1 KGHDR and CDR2 SFDVKD. The CDR3 totals 15 residues.

This clonotype was found many times. The chain joins TRBV3-1 to TRBJ1-6; 10 bases are a match to TRBD1. Trimming took 4 bases from V and 9 from J; bases not matched to a gene: 3. Germline values: CDR1 LGHDT, CDR2 YNNKEL (reference sequence). The CDR3 spans 14 residues. The CDR3 nucleotides read TGTGCCAGCAGCCCCGGGACAGGGGCTTCACCCCTCCACTTT. It codes for CASSPGTGASPLHF.

The sample holds many counts of this clonotype. The genes are TRBV7-9 and TRBJ2-3, with 8 bases fitting TRBD2. The CDR3 totals 15 residues. Germline assignment: CDR1 SEHNR and CDR2 FQNEAQ (reference sequence). V trimming: 5 bases; J trimming: 2 bases; junction bases outside the gene matches: 6. The CDR3 DNA reads TGTGCCAGCAGCCAACTAGCGGACCCCACAGATACGCAGTATTTT. This sequence encodes CASSQLADPTDTQYF.

At least ten counts were recorded for this clonotype. The gene calls are TRBV9 and TRBJ2-1; 7 bases fit TRBD2. This CDR3 is 17 amino acids long. Germline values: CDR1 SGDLS, CDR2 YYNGEE. Trimming cost V 1 base and J 1 base; bases outside gene matches: 8. The CDR3 DNA follows: TGTGCCAGCAGCGTATATCCGGCGGGAGCTTCCTACAATGAGCAGTTCTTC. Translated, it gives CASSVYPAGASYNEQFF.

This clonotype was observed many times. One junction end does not reproduce the germline sequence, and a read error may be involved. The genes are TRBV12-3 or TRBV12-4 and TRBJ1-1; D uncertain. This CDR3 is 14 amino acids long. CDR3 coding DNA: TGTGCCAGCAGCTCATTTGAGGTGAACACTGAAGTTTTCTTT. It encodes CASSSFEVNTEVFF.

In its sample, this clonotype was seen a few times. The CDR3 sequence: CASSPALAGADTQYF. The CDR3 nucleotides read TGTGCCAGCTCACCAGCCCTAGCGGGAGCCGATACGCAGTATTTT. The chain recombines TRBV18 with TRBJ2-3; 10 bases align to TRBD2. This CDR3 region has 15 residues. V trimming: 2 bases; J trimming: 6 bases; junction bases outside the gene matches: 5. Germline CDR1 is KGHSH and CDR2 is LQKENI.

This clonotype has at least ten counts. The rearrangement uses TRBV28 and TRBJ1-1, with D hard to call. V was clipped by 5 bases and J by 5 bases, with 15 bases between them. The CDR3 totals 14 residues. CDR1 and CDR2 from the germline V gene are MDHEN and SYDVKM. Written as DNA, the CDR3 is TGTGCCAGCAGTCCCGGACGGGCAGAGACTGAAGCTTTCTTT. This gives the protein CASSPGRAETEAFF.